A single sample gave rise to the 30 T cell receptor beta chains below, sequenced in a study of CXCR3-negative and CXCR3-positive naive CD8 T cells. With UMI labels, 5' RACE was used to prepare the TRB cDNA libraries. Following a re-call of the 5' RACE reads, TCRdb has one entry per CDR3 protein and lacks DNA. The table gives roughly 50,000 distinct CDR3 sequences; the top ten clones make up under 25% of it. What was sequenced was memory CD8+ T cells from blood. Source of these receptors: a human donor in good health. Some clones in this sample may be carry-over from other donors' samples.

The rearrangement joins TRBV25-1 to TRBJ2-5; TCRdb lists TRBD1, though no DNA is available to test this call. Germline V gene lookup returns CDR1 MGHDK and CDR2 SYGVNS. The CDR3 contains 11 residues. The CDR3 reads CASRSGETQYF. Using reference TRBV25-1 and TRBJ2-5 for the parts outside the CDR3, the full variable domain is EADIYQTPRYLVIGTGKKITLECSQTMGHDKMYWYQQDPGMELHLIHYSYGVNSTEKGDLSSESTVSRIRTEHFPLTLESARPSHTSQYLCASRSGETQYFGPGTRLLVL.

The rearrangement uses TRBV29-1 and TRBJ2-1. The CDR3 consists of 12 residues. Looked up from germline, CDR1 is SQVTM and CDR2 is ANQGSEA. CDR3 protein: CSALSSSNEQFF.

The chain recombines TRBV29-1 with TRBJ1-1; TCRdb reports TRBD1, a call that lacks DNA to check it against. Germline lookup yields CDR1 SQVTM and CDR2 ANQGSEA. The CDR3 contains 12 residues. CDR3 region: CSAGISNTEAFF.

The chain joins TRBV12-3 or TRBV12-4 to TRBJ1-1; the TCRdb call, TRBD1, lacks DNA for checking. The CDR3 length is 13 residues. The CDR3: CASRDSMNTEAFF.

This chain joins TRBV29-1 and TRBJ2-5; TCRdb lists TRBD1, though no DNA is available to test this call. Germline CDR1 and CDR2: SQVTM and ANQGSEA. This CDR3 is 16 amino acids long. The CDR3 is CSVEDWGPTYQETQYF. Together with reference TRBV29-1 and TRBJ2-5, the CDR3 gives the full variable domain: SAVISQKPSRDICQRGTSLTIQCQVDSQVTMMFWYRQQPGQSLTLIATANQGSEATYESGFVIDKFPISRPNLTFSTLTVSNMSPEDSSIYLCSVEDWGPTYQETQYFGPGTRLLVL.

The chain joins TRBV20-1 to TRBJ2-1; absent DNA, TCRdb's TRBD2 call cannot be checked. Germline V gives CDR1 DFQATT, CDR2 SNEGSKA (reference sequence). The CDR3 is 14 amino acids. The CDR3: CSARVLAGGHEQFF.

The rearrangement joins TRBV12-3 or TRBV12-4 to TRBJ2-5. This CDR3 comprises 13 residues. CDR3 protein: CASTPGDQETQYF.

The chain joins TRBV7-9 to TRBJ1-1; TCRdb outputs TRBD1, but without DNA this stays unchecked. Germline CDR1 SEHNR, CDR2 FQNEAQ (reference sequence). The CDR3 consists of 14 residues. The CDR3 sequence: CASTLDSRATEAFF.

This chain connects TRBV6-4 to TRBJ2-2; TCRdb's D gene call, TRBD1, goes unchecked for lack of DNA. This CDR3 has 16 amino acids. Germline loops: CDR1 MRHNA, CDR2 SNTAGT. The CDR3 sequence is CASSDKQGIHTGELFF.

CDR3: CSARGQRFPYNEQFF. V and J are TRBV20-1 and TRBJ2-1. This CDR3 is 15 amino acids long. Germline V gives CDR1 DFQATT, CDR2 SNEGSKA (reference sequence).

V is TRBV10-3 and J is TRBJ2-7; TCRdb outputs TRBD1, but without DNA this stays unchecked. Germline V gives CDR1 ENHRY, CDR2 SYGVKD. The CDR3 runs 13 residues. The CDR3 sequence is CAMKGQSSYEQYF.

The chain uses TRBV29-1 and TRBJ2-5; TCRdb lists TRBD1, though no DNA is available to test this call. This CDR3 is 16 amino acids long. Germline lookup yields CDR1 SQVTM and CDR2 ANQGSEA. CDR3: CSVIFWNVGVLETQYF.

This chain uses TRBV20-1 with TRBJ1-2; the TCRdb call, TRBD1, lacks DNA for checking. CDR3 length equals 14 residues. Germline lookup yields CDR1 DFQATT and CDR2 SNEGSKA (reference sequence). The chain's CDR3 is CSARAQGDSYGYTF.

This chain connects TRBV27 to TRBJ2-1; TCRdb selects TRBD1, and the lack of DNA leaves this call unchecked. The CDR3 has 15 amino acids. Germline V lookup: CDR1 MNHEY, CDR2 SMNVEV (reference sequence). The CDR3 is CASSLSGDRYNEQFF.

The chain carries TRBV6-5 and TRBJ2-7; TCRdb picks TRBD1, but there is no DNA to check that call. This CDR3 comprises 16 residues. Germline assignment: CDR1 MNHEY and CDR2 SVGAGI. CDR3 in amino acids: CASSPTIGVGSYEQYF.

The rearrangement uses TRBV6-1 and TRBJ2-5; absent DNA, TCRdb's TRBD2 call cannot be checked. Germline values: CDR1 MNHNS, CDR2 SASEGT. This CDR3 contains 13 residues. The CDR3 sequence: CAGKGLAEETQYF.

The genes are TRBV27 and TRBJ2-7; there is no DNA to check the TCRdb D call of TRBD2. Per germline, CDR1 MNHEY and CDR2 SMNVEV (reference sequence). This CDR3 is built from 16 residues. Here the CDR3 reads CASSPGTSGRGSEQYF.

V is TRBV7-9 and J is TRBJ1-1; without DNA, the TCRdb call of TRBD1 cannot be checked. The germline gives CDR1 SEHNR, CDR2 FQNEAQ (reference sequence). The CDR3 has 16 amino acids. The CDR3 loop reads CASSPAPDRGSTEAFF.

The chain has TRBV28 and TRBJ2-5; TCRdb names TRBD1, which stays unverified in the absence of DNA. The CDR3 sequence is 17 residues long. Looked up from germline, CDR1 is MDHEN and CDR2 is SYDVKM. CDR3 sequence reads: CASSSLWDGEYQETQYF. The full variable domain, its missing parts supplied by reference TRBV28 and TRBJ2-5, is DVKVTQSSRYLVKRTGEKVFLECVQDMDHENMFWYRQDPGLGLRLIYFSYDVKMKEKGDIPEGYSVSREKKERFSLILESASTNQTSMYLCASSSLWDGEYQETQYFGPGTRLLVL.

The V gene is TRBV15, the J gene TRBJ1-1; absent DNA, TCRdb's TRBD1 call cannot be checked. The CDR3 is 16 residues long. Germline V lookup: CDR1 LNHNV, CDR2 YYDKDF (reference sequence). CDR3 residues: CATSRDLGEFATEAFF.

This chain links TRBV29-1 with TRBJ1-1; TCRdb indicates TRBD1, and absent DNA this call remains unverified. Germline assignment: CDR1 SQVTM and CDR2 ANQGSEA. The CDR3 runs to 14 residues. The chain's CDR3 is CSGLGDLLGTEAFF.

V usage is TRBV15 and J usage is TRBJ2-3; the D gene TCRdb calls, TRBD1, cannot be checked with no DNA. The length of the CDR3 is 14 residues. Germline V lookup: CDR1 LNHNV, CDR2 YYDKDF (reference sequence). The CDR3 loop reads CATSRTGSTDTQYF.

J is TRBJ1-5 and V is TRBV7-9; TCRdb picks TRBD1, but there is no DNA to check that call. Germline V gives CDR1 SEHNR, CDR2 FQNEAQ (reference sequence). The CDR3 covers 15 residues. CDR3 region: CASSLGGQPNQPQHF.

CDR3 sequence reads: CASSIRDGLSYEQYF. The chain is built from TRBV6-5 and TRBJ2-7; TCRdb reports TRBD1, a call that lacks DNA to check it against. Per germline, CDR1 MNHEY and CDR2 SVGAGI. The CDR3 is 15 amino acids.

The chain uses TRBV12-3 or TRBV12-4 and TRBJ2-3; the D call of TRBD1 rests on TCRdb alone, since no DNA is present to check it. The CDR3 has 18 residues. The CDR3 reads CASSLYLGQGSSTDTQYF.

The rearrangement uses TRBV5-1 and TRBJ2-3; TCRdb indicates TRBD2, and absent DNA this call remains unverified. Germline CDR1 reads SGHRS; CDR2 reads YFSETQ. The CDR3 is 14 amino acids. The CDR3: CASSWTSSTDTQYF.

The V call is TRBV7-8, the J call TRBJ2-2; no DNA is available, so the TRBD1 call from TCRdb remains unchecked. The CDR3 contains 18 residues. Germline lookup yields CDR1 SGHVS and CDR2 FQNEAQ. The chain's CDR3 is CASSLARGGGPNTGELFF.

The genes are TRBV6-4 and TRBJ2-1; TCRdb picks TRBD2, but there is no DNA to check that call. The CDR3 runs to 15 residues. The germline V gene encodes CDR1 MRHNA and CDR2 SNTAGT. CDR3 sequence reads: CASSVSAEGYNEQFF.

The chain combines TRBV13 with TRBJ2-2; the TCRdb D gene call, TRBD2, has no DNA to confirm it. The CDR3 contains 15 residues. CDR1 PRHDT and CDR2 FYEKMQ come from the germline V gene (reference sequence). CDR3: CASIGTSGSSGELFF.

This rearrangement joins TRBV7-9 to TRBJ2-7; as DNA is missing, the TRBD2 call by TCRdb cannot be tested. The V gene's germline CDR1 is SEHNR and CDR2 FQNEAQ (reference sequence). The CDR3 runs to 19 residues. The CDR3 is CASSSESGLAGRPPYEQYF.